This TCR beta chain was profiled in a study of tumor and adjacent non-tumor tissue in lung cancer. Study as a whole: Patients were aged about 31 to 85, ten or so men and a handful of women, stage I to III. Study results and limitations: Normal lung showed higher cumulative top 100 clone frequency than tumor.

Concerning this clonotype: Antigen specificity is unknown.

Germline loops: CDR1 DFQATT, CDR2 SNEGSKA (reference sequence). CDR3 size: 12 residues. With 6 bases clipped from V and 8 bases from J, the junction kept 2 bases outside the gene matches. TCRbeta libraries were built with three rounds of nested PCR, modified from ARM-PCR. Each CDR3 protein gets one entry after TCRdb re-called the multiplex PCR reads with MiXCR. The top ten clones hold roughly 24% of a sample with about 200,000 distinct CDR3 sequences, 70% to 75% of them seen once. RNA was extracted from bulk tissue without any cell sorting. The source material was lung tumor tissue. The V call is TRBV20-1, the J call TRBJ2-1, with 12 positions matching TRBD2. This sequence was found in a man between 60 and 70 years old with non-small cell lung cancer. CDR3 sequence reads: CSAGLAGDEQFF. DNA for the CDR3: TGCAGTGCGGGACTAGCGGGCGATGAGCAGTTCTTC.